Listed here are 28 T cell receptor beta chains from one sample, sequenced in a study of regulatory T cells in long-lasting Graves disease (dated by TCRdb to 2020 to 2023). Library preparation employed multiplex PCR. This sample was sequenced with an Illumina HiSeq 4000. TCR beta libraries were built with iRepertoire HTBI primers and Arm-PCR amplification of CDR3 regions. TCRdb ran its own pipeline on the public reads, namely fastp trimming at Q25 and MiXCR clone calling, and kept in-frame beta chains. Rows matching on CDR3 protein sequence are summarized as one entry with the most common DNA and genes. The sample contains roughly 360,000 distinct CDR3 sequences, 10% to 15% of them found a single time. Clones ranked in the top ten supply under 20% of the sample. The time point label on this specimen signifies: newly diagnosed GD, antithyroid drugs for less than 3 months. For both TCR sequencing and RNA sequencing, RNA was extracted from PBMCs using TRIzol.

These data were also filed under a second study, of T cells in Graves' hyperthyroidism and ophthalmopathy.

Sequencing was performed on peripheral blood mononuclear cells (PBMCs), taken at new diagnosis, from a patient treated with antithyroid drugs. The source of these receptors is a woman under 30 with Graves disease. Donor details come from another sample of the same person, matched by shared clones.

At least ten counts were recorded for this clonotype. The chain couples TRBV5-1 to TRBJ2-1; the D is unclear. The germline V gene has CDR1 SGHRS and CDR2 YFSETQ. V gave up 0 bases and J gave up 0 bases, with 10 bases separating them. This CDR3 is 16 amino acids long. The CDR3 reads CASSLDSSSSYNEQFF. DNA of the CDR3: TGCGCCAGCAGCTTGGACAGTTCGAGCTCCTACAATGAGCAGTTCTTC.

This clonotype was recorded at least ten times. The rearrangement uses TRBV4-3 and TRBJ2-1; D not resolved. Germline assignment: CDR1 LGHNA and CDR2 YSLEER. The CDR3 is 15 amino acids. V lost 0 bases to trimming and J lost 5 bases, with 11 bases between them. CDR3: CASSQEIRADNEQFF. DNA for the CDR3: TGCGCCAGCAGCCAAGAGATAAGGGCAGACAATGAGCAGTTCTTC.

This clonotype was counted many times. The genes are TRBV6-2 or TRBV6-3 and TRBJ2-5; TRBD1 matches at 8 bases. CDR1 is MNHEY and CDR2 is SVGEGT in the germline V gene. The CDR3 consists of 15 residues. V was clipped by 2 bases and J by 2 bases; unmatched bases: 4. The CDR3 protein is CASSYGRGLQETQYF. DNA for the CDR3: TGTGCCAGCAGTTACGGCAGGGGGCTTCAAGAGACCCAGTACTTC.

In this sample, this clonotype turned up many times. The chain is built from TRBV27 and TRBJ2-7; the match to TRBD2 covers 8 bases. CDR1 and CDR2 from the germline V gene are MNHEY and SMNVEV (reference sequence). This CDR3 has 15 amino acids. J gave up 3 bases and V 8 bases, and 12 bases lay outside the gene matches. CDR3 nucleotides: TGTGCCAGCGCAACGGGCGGGACTAGTCACTACGAGCAGTACTTC. Amino acids: CASATGGTSHYEQYF.

This clonotype was detected ten times or more. V gene TRBV7-2 combines with J gene TRBJ2-1; 10 bases map to TRBD2. Germline loops: CDR1 SGHTA, CDR2 FQGNSA. The CDR3 runs to 16 residues. V shed 4 bases and J 4 bases; nucleotides not matched to a gene: 7. The CDR3 region is CASSSVLAGPYNEQFF. Here the CDR3 DNA reads TGTGCCAGCAGCTCGGTACTAGCGGGGCCGTACAATGAGCAGTTCTTC.

This clonotype came up many times. The V gene is TRBV12-3 or TRBV12-4, the J gene TRBJ1-2; possible D gene TRBD1, 5 bases. The CDR3 is made up of 14 amino acids. Trimming shortened V by 2 bases and J by 4 bases, and 11 bases separated the two germline ends. The CDR3 loop is CASSLNSGTYGYTF. The CDR3 nucleotides read TGTGCCAGCAGTTTAAACAGCGGGACCTATGGCTACACCTTC.

The gene calls are TRBV9 and TRBJ2-6; D is unresolved. This CDR3 has 17 amino acids. Germline loops: CDR1 SGDLS, CDR2 YYNGEE. V was trimmed by 4 bases and J by 2 bases, leaving 16 bases between them. The CDR3 loop reads CASSPDLRAAGANVLTF. The CDR3 DNA reads as TGTGCCAGCAGCCCCGACCTCCGTGCGGCTGGGGCCAACGTCCTGACTTTC.

This clonotype appeared many times. This chain links TRBV5-5 with TRBJ2-1, with 9 bases aligning to TRBD1. The V and J ends lost 6 bases and 0 bases, in that order; junction bases with no gene match: 13. Germline CDR1 SGHKS, CDR2 YYEKEE (reference sequence). The CDR3 totals 18 residues. CDR3 protein: CASTPGTGTPSSYNEQFF. CDR3 bases: TGTGCCAGCACACCAGGGACAGGGACACCGAGCTCCTACAATGAGCAGTTCTTC. The complete variable domain, with remaining parts taken from reference TRBV5-5 and TRBJ2-1, reads DAGVTQSPTHLIKTRGQQVTLRCSPISGHKSVSWYQQVLGQGPQFIFQYYEKEERGRGNFPDRFSARQFPNYSSELNVNALLLGDSALYLCASTPGTGTPSSYNEQFFGPGTRLTVL.

This clonotype has only a few counts. The CDR3 loop reads CSASPSMDTQYF. The CDR3 bases are TGCAGTGCTAGTCCATCGATGGATACGCAGTATTTT. The V call is TRBV20-1, the J call TRBJ2-3; unclear D gene. The V gene's germline CDR1 is DFQATT and CDR2 SNEGSKA (reference sequence). The CDR3 has 12 residues. With 3 bases removed from V and 6 bases from J, the gap between germline ends came to 10 bases.

The chain carries TRBV5-1 and TRBJ1-2; D uncertain. Germline V gene data show CDR1 as SGHRS and CDR2 as YFSETQ. V was shortened by 3 bases and J by 8 bases, with 17 bases between the two germline ends. The CDR3 consists of 14 residues. This CDR3 is CASSYLGLLGGYTF. CDR3 nucleotides: TGCGCCAGCAGCTACCTAGGGCTGCTCGGAGGCTACACCTTC.

This clonotype appeared a few times. V gene TRBV6-2 or TRBV6-3 combines with J gene TRBJ1-1; TRBD1 might be the D (5 bases). The germline V gene has CDR1 MNHEY and CDR2 SVGEGT. CDR3 length equals 15 residues. The V end was cut by 2 bases, the J end by 6 bases, with 16 bases between. CDR3 coding DNA: TGTGCCAGCAGTTACGGGACGTATATTAACCCTGAAGCTTTCTTT. Its translation is CASSYGTYINPEAFF.

This clonotype was counted many times. The chain uses TRBV2 and TRBJ2-1; the D is unclear. The CDR3 runs to 16 residues. Trimming cost V 9 bases and J 6 bases, with 24 bases left between them. Germline CDR1 SNHLY, CDR2 FYNNEI. CDR3 sequence: CASGRERALRSNEQFF. In nucleotides, the CDR3 is TGTGCCAGTGGGCGAGAACGGGCGCTCAGGTCCAATGAGCAGTTCTTC.

The chain couples TRBV19 to TRBJ2-5; D gene unclear. The CDR3 runs to 13 residues. Germline V gene sequence: CDR1 LNHDA, CDR2 SQIVND (reference sequence). The V and J ends lost 1 base and 2 bases respectively, with 5 bases between them. CDR3 sequence reads: CASSIVGQETQYF. The CDR3 DNA is TGTGCCAGTAGTATAGTTGGGCAAGAGACCCAGTACTTC.

This clonotype appeared a single time. The chain carries TRBV6-1 and TRBJ2-1, with 14 bases aligning to TRBD2. V shed 5 bases and J 6 bases; nucleotides not matched to a gene: 12. The CDR3 contains 18 residues. CDR1 and CDR2 from the germline V gene are MNHNS and SASEGT. The CDR3 region has the DNA TGTGCCAGCAGTCCGCTTTCCGGACTAGCGGGAGGAATCAATGAGCAGTTCTTC. It specifies CASSPLSGLAGGINEQFF.

This clonotype was seen ten or more times. The chain links TRBV7-3 to TRBJ1-2; 11 bases are a match to TRBD1. The CDR3 is 17 residues long. V lost 1 base to trimming and J lost 5 bases; unmatched junction nucleotides: 9. CDR1 is SGHTA and CDR2 is FQGTGA in the germline V gene. CDR3 bases: TGTGCCAGCAGCTTAAAAAAGGGACAGGGGGATATATATGGCTACACCTTC. Translating it yields CASSLKKGQGDIYGYTF.

This clonotype was picked up many times. V and J are TRBV11-2 and TRBJ2-5; TRBD2 aligns across 7 bases. Germline lookup yields CDR1 SGHAT and CDR2 FQNNGV. J was trimmed by 4 bases and V by 4 bases; bases with no gene match: 9. This CDR3 region has 15 residues. This CDR3 is CASSWDLASGETQYF. The CDR3 coding sequence is TGTGCCAGCAGCTGGGACTTGGCTAGCGGAGAGACCCAGTACTTC.

The V gene is TRBV20-1, the J gene TRBJ2-7, with D uncertain. The CDR3 covers 13 residues. Trimming removed 3 bases at V and 4 bases at J, with 13 bases between. Looked up from germline, CDR1 is DFQATT and CDR2 is SNEGSKA (reference sequence). The chain's CDR3 is CSARATGWYEQYF. DNA of the CDR3: TGCAGTGCTAGGGCGACGGGCTGGTACGAGCAGTACTTC.

This clonotype was recorded at least ten times. The chain has TRBV6-2 or TRBV6-3 and TRBJ2-1; 7 nucleotides align to TRBD2. This CDR3 has 15 amino acids. Germline-derived CDR1 and CDR2 are MNHEY and SVGEGT. V was clipped by 4 bases and J by 5 bases; unmatched bases: 8. DNA of the CDR3: TGTGCCAGCAGTTTTTCCGGGACTAAACACAATGAGCAGTTCTTC. Translation gives CASSFSGTKHNEQFF.

This clonotype was counted ten times or more. The chain employs TRBV28 and TRBJ2-7; D call uncertain. The CDR3 sequence is 12 residues long. The V gene's germline CDR1 is MDHEN and CDR2 SYDVKM. The V end lost 6 bases, the J end lost 7 bases, and 13 bases lay between the germline ends. The CDR3 spells CASSLVWGEQYF. In DNA form, the CDR3 reads TGTGCCAGCAGCTTAGTGTGGGGTGAGCAGTACTTC.

This clonotype was observed a few times. The gene calls are TRBV30 and TRBJ1-1; possibly TRBD1 for D (6 bases). V was trimmed by 5 bases and J by 8 bases, leaving 12 bases between them. The CDR3 length is 11 residues. Germline V gene lookup returns CDR1 GTSNPN and CDR2 SVGIG (reference sequence). As DNA, the CDR3 is TGTGCCTGGGGGGGGGGGGCCGAAGCTTTCTTT. It translates to CAWGGGAEAFF. Supplemented by reference TRBV30 and TRBJ1-1, the full variable domain reads SQTIHQWPATLVQPVGSPLSLECTVEGTSNPNLYWYRQAAGRGLQLLFYSVGIGQISSEVPQNLSASRPQDRQFILSSKKLLLSDSGFYLCAWGGGAEAFFGQGTRLTVV.

This clonotype showed up many times. The J gene is TRBJ1-5, the V gene TRBV12-3 or TRBV12-4, with TRBD1 matching over 8 bases. Trimming removed 2 bases from V and 6 bases from J; junction bases left unmatched: 6. The CDR3 extends over 15 amino acids. CDR3 region: CASSLRTGSGQPQHF. The CDR3 DNA is TGTGCCAGCAGTTTACGGACAGGGTCAGGTCAGCCCCAGCATTTT.

This clonotype was seen many times. The chain combines TRBV27 with TRBJ2-1; TRBD2 aligns across 10 bases. The V segment lost 2 bases and the J segment 8 bases; nucleotides outside the gene matches: 12. Germline CDR1 is MNHEY and CDR2 is SMNVEV (reference sequence). CDR3 length: 17 residues. The CDR3 coding sequence is TGTGCCAGCAGTTTAGGTCTTCCGCTAGCGGGAGAGGATGAGCAGTTCTTC. It yields the protein CASSLGLPLAGEDEQFF.

This clonotype was detected ten times or more. This sequence joins TRBV20-1 and TRBJ1-3; 10 bases are shared with TRBD1. The CDR3 runs to 17 residues. CDR1 and CDR2 (germline): DFQATT, SNEGSKA (reference sequence). The junction had 8 bases not matched to a gene; V was cut back by 2 bases and J by 1 base. The CDR3 DNA sequence: TGCAGTGCTAGACGAATCCCGGGACAGGGGTCTGGAAACACCATATATTTT. Residues: CSARRIPGQGSGNTIYF.

This clonotype came up many times. V is TRBV20-1 and J is TRBJ2-3, with D perhaps TRBD2 (6 bases). V was shortened by 5 bases and J by 1 base, with 13 bases between the two germline ends. The CDR3 contains 14 residues. Germline values: CDR1 DFQATT, CDR2 SNEGSKA (reference sequence). The DNA of the CDR3 is TGCAGTGCTTCCCCCGGGGGTCGCACAGATACGCAGTATTTT. Protein product: CSASPGGRTDTQYF.

The chain carries TRBV5-1 and TRBJ2-5; D not certain. CDR1 and CDR2 (germline): SGHRS, YFSETQ. The CDR3 is 14 amino acids. V was cut by 3 bases and J by 3 bases, with 12 bases left in between. CDR3 nucleotides: TGCGCCAGCAGCTCGGGCCCAGCTAAAGAGACCCAGTACTTC. Translation gives CASSSGPAKETQYF.

In this sample, this clonotype turned up many times. This sequence joins TRBV11-2 and TRBJ2-5; no definite D call. CDR1 is SGHAT, CDR2 FQNNGV, per germline. V lost 5 bases and J 4 bases, leaving 14 bases between the germline ends. This CDR3 has 14 amino acids. CDR3 sequence: CASSQLQEPETQYF. The DNA for the CDR3 is TGTGCCAGCAGCCAACTCCAGGAACCAGAGACCCAGTACTTC.

This clonotype was recorded at least ten times. The rearrangement links TRBV3-1 to TRBJ1-4; D unclear. V was cut by 3 bases and J by 8 bases, with 10 bases left in between. The length of the CDR3 is 13 residues. CDR1 and CDR2 from the germline V gene are LGHDT and YNNKEL (reference sequence). The CDR3 nucleotides read TGTGCCAGCAGCCAGGCGGGTGGGGAAAAACTGTTTTTT. It codes for CASSQAGGEKLFF.

The chain couples TRBV9 to TRBJ2-3, with D maybe TRBD2 (5 bases). Germline assignment: CDR1 SGDLS and CDR2 YYNGEE. V shed 0 bases and J shed 1 base, with 6 bases lying between them. The CDR3 is made up of 14 amino acids. CDR3 loop: CASSVEAGTDTQYF. In nucleotides, the CDR3 is TGTGCCAGCAGCGTAGAAGCGGGCACAGATACGCAGTATTTT.